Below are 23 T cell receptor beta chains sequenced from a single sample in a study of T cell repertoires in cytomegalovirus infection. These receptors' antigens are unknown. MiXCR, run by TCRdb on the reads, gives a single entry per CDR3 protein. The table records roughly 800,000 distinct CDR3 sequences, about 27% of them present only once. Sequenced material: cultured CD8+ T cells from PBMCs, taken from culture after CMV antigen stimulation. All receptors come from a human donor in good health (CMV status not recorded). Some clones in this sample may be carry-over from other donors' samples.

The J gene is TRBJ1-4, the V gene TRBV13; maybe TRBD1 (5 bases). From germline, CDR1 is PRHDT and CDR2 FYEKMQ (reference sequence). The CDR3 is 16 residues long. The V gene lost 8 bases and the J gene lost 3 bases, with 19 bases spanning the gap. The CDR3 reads CASSPIRQGANEKLFF. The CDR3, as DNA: TGTGCCAGCTCCCCGATACGCCAGGGAGCTAATGAAAAACTGTTTTTT.

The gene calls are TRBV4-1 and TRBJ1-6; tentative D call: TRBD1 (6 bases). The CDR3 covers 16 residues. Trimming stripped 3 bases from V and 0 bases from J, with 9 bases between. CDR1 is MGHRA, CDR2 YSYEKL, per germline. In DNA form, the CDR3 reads TGCGCCAGCAGCCATCGAGGGGGCTCCTATAATTCACCCCTCCACTTT. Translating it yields CASSHRGGSYNSPLHF.

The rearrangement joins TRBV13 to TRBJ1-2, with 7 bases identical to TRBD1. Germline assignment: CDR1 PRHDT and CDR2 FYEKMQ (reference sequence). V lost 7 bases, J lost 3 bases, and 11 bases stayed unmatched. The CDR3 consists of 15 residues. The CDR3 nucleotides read TGTGCCAGCAAGGGCAGGGGGTCCAGGGACTATGGCTACACCTTC. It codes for CASKGRGSRDYGYTF.

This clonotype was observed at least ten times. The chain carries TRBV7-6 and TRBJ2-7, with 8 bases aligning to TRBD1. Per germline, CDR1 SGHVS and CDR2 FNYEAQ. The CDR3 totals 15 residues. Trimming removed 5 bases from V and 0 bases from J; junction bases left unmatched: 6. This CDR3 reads CASSPSDRVSYEQYF. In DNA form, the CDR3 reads TGTGCCAGCAGCCCCTCGGACAGGGTCTCCTACGAGCAGTACTTC.

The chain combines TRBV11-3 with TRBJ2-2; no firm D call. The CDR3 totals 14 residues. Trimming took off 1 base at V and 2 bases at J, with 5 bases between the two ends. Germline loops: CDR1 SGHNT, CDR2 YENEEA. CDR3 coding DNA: TGTGCCAGCAGCTTAGGTTATAACACCGGGGAGCTGTTTTTT. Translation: CASSLGYNTGELFF.

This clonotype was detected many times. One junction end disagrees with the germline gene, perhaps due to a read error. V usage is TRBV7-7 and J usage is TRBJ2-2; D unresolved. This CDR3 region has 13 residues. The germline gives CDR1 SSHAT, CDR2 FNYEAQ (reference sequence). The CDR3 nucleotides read TGTGCTAGCAGCCGTGATTTAACCGGGGAGCTGTTTTTT. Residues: CASSRDLTGELFF.

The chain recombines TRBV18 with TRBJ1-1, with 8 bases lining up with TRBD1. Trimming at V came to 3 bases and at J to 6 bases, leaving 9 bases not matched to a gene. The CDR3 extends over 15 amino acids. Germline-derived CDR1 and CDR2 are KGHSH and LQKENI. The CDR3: CASSPAGQDTPEAFF. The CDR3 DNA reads TGTGCCAGCTCACCTGCGGGACAGGACACCCCTGAAGCTTTCTTT.

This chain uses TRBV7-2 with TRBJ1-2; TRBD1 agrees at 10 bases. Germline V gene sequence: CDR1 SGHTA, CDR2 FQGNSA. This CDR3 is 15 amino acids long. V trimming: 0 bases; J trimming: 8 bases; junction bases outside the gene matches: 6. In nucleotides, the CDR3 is TGTGCCAGCAGCTTAGCCGGGGACAGGGGCAGAGGCTACACCTTC. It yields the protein CASSLAGDRGRGYTF. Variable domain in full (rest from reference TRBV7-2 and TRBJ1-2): GAGVSQSPSNKVTEKGKDVELRCDPISGHTALYWYRQSLGQGLEFLIYFQGNSAPDKSGLPSDRFSAERTGGSVSTLTIQRTQQEDSAVYLCASSLAGDRGRGYTFGSGTRLTVV.

The CDR3: CASSPGFSGYTF. CDR3 DNA sequence: TGTGCCAGCAGTCCTGGTTTTTCCGGCTACACCTTC. The V call is TRBV6-2 or TRBV6-3, the J call TRBJ1-2; the D is unclear. This CDR3 has 12 residues. Germline V gives CDR1 MNHEY, CDR2 SVGEGT. Trimming shortened V by 5 bases and J by 8 bases, and 12 bases separated the two germline ends.

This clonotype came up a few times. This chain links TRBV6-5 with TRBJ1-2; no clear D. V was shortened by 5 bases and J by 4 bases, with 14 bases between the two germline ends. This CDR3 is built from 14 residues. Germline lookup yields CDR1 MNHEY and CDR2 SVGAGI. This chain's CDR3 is CASSASETLYGYTF. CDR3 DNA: TGTGCCAGCAGTGCTTCCGAGACACTCTATGGCTACACCTTC.

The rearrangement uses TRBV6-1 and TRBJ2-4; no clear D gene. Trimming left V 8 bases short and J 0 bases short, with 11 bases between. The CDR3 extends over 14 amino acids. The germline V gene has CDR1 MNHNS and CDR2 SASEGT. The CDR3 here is CASSNELAKNIQYF. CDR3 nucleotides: TGTGCCAGCTCTAACGAGTTAGCCAAAAACATTCAGTACTTC.

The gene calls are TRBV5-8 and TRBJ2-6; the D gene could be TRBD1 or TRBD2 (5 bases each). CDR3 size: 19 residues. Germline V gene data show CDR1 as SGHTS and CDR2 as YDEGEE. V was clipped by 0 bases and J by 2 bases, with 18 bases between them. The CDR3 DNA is TGTGCCAGCAGCTTGGTATTTAGGTTGTGGGGGACTGGGGCCAACGTCCTGACTTTC. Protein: CASSLVFRLWGTGANVLTF.

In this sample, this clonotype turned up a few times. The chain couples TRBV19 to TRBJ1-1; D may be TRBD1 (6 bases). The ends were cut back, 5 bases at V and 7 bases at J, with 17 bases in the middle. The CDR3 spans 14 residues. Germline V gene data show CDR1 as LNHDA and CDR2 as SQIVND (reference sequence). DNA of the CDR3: TGTGCCAGTAGTGCCTTCTTGGACAGCGGTGAAGCTTTCTTT. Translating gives CASSAFLDSGEAFF.

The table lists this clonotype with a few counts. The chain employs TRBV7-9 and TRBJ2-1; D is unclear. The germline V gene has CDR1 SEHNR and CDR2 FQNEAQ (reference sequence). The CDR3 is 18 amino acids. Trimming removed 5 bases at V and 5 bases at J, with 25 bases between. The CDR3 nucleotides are TGTGCCAGCAGCGCGTCCCGTTTCGTCTCTGTAGGTGACAATGAGCAGTTCTTC. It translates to CASSASRFVSVGDNEQFF.

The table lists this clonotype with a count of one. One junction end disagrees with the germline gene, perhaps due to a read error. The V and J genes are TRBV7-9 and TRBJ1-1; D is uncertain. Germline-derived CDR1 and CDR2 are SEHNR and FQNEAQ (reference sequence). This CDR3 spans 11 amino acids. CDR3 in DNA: TGTGCCAACAGCTTAACCACTGAAGCTTTCTTT. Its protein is CANSLTTEAFF.

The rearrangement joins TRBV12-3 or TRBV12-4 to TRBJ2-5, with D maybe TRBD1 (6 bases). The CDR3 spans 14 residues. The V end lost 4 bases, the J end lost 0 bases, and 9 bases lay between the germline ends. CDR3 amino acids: CASSSGQHQETQYF. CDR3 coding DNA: TGTGCCAGCAGTTCCGGACAGCACCAAGAGACCCAGTACTTC.

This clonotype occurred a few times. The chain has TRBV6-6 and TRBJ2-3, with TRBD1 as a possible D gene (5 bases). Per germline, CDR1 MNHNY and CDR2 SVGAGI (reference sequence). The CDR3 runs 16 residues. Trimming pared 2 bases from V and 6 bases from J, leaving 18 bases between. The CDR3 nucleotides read TGTGCCAGCAGTTACCCGGGCAGGGCGCGGACGGATACGCAGTATTTT. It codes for CASSYPGRARTDTQYF.

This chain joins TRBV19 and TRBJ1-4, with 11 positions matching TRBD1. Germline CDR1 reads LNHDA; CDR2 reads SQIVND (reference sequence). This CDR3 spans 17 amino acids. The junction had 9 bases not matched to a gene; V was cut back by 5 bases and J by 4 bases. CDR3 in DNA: TGTGCCAGTAGTCTCCGGACAGGGGGCTATGTTAATGAAAAACTGTTTTTT. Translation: CASSLRTGGYVNEKLFF.

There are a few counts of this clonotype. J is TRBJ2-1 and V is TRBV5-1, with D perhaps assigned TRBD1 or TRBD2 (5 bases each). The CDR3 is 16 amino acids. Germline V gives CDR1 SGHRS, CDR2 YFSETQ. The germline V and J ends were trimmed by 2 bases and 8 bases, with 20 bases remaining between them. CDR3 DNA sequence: TGCGCCAGCAGCTTTTCTACATATGGGGCAGCGGATGAGCAGTTCTTC. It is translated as CASSFSTYGAADEQFF.

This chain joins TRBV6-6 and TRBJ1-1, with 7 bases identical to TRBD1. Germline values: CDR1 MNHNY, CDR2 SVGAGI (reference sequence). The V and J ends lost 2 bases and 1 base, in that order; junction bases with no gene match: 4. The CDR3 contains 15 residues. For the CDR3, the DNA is TGTGCCAGCAGTTACGGGTGGACAGGGAACACTGAAGCTTTCTTT. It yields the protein CASSYGWTGNTEAFF.

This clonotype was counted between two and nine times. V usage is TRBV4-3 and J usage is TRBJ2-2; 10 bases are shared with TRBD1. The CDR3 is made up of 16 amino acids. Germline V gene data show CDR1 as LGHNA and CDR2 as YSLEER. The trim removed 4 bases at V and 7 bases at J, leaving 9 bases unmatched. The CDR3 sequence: CASSRADRGRSGELFF. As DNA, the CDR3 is TGCGCCAGCAGCCGCGCAGACAGGGGGCGAAGCGGGGAGCTGTTTTTT.

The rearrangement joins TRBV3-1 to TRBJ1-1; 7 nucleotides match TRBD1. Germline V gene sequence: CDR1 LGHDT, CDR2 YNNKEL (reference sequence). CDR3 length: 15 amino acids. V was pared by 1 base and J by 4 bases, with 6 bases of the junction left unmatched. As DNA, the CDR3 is TGTGCCAGCAGCCAAGCACCTGACAGGGCCACTGAAGCTTTCTTT. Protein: CASSQAPDRATEAFF.

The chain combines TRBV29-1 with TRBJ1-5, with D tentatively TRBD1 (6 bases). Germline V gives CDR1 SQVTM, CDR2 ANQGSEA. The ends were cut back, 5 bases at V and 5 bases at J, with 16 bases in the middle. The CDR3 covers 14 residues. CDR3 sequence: CSVQTGLRDQPQHF. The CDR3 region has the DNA TGCAGCGTTCAAACAGGGCTTCGGGATCAGCCCCAGCATTTT. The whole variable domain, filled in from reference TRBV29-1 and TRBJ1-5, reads SAVISQKPSRDICQRGTSLTIQCQVDSQVTMMFWYRQQPGQSLTLIATANQGSEATYESGFVIDKFPISRPNLTFSTLTVSNMSPEDSSIYLCSVQTGLRDQPQHFGDGTRLSIL.